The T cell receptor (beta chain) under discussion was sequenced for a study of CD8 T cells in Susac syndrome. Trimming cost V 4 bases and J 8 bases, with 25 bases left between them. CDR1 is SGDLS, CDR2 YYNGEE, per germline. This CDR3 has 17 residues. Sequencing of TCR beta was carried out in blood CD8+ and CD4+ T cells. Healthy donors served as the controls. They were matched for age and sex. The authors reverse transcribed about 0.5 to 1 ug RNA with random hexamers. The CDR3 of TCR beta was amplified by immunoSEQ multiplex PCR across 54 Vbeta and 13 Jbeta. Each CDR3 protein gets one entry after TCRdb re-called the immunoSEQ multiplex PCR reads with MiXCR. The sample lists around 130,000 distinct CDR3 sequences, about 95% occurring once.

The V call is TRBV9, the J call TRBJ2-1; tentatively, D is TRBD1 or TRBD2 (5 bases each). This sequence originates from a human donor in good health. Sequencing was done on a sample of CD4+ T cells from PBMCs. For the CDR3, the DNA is TGTGCCAGCAGCTTTACCCAGGGACCGCCGAATGGGGATGAGCAGTTCTTC. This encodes CASSFTQGPPNGDEQFF.